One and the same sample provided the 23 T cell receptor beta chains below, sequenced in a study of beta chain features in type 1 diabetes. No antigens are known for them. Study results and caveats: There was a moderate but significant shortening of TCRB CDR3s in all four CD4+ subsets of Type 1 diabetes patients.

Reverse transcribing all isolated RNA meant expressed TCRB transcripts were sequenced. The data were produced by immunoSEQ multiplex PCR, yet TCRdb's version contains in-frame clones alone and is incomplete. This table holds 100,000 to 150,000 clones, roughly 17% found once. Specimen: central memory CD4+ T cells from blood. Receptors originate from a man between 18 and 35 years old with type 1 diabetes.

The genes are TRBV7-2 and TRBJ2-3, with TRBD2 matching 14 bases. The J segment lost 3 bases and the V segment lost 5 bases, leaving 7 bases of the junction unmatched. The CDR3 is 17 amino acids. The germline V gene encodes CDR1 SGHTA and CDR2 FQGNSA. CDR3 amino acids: CASSLRLAGGRTDTQYF. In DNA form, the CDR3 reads TGTGCCAGCAGCCTCCGACTAGCGGGAGGGCGGACAGATACGCAGTATTTT.

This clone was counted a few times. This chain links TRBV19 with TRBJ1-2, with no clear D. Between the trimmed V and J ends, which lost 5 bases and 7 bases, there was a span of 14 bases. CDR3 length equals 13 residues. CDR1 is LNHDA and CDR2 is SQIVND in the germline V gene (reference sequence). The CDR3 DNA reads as TGTGCCAGTAGTTCGCGAGCAGGCCGTGGCTACACCTTC. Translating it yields CASSSRAGRGYTF.

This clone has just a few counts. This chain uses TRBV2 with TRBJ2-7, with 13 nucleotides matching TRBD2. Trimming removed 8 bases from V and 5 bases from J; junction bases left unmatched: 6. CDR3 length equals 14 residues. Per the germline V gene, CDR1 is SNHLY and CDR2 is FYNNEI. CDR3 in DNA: TGTGCCAGCCCTAGGACTAGCGGGAGTCACGAGCAGTACTTC. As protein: CASPRTSGSHEQYF. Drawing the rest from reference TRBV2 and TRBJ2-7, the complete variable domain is EPEVTQTPSHQVTQMGQEVILRCVPISNHLYFYWYRQILGQKVEFLVSFYNNEISEKSEIFDDQFSVERPDGSNFTLKIRSTKLEDSAMYFCASPRTSGSHEQYFGPGTRLTVT.

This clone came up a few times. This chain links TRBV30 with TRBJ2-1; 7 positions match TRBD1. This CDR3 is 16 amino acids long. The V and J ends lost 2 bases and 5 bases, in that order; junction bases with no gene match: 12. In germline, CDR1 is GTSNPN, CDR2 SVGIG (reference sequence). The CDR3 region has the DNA TGTGCCTGGAGTCAGGGGGTCCAAACCTTCGACAATGAGCAGTTCTTC. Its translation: CAWSQGVQTFDNEQFF.

CDR3 amino acids: CASSLAGAGNSPLHF. CDR3 in DNA: TGTGCCAGCAGTTTAGCGGGGGCCGGGAATTCACCCCTCCACTTT. The genes are TRBV28 and TRBJ1-6; tentatively, D is TRBD1 (6 bases). Germline V CDR1 and CDR2: MDHEN, SYDVKM. V lost 2 bases to trimming and J lost 7 bases, with 12 bases between them. There are 15 residues in the CDR3.

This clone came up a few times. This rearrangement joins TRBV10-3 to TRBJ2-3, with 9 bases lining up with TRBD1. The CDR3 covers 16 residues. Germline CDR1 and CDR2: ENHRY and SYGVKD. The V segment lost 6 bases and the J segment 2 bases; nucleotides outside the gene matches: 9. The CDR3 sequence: CAIRGGQGIPTDTQYF. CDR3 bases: TGTGCCATCAGAGGGGGACAGGGTATCCCCACAGATACGCAGTATTTT.

The CDR3 nucleotides read TGCGCCAGCACCCCCGGGTTTGGGGATGAGCAGTTCTTC. Its translation is CASTPGFGDEQFF. The rearrangement joins TRBV5-1 to TRBJ2-1; no definite D call. This CDR3 has 13 residues. Trimming pared 6 bases from V and 8 bases from J, leaving 15 bases between. Germline CDR1 is SGHRS and CDR2 is YFSETQ. The entire variable domain, with the rest obtained from reference TRBV5-1 and TRBJ2-1, is as follows: KAGVTQTPRYLIKTRGQQVTLSCSPISGHRSVSWYQQTPGQGLQFLFEYFSETQRNKGNFPGRFSGRQFSNSRSEMNVSTLELGDSALYLCASTPGFGDEQFFGPGTRLTVL.

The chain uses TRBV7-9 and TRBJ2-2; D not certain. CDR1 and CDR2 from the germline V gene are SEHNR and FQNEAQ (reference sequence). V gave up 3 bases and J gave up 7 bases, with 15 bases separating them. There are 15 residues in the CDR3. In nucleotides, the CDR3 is TGTGCCAGCAGCTTCCCCCAAGGGTTAATCGGGGAGCTGTTTTTT. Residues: CASSFPQGLIGELFF.

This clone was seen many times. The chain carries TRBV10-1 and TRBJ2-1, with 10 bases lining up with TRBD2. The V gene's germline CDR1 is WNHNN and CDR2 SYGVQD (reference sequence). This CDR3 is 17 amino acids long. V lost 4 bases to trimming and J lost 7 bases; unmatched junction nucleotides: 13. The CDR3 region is CASSVGGEREGRNEQFF. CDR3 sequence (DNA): TGCGCCAGCAGTGTTGGGGGAGAGCGGGAGGGACGGAATGAGCAGTTCTTC.

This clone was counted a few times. The CDR3 DNA follows: TGTGCCAGCTCACCACCGGGACGAGGAGAGCAGTACTTC. Translating it yields CASSPPGRGEQYF. The J gene is TRBJ2-7, the V gene TRBV18; TRBD1 or TRBD2 may be the D gene (5 bases each). The CDR3 runs to 13 residues. Germline loops: CDR1 KGHSH, CDR2 LQKENI. V shed 0 bases and J shed 7 bases, with 10 bases lying between them.

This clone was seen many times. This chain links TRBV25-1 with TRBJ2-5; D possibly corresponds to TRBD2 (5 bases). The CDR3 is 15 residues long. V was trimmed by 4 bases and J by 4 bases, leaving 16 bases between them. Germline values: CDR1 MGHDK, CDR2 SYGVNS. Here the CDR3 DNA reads TGTGCCAGCAGTGCATTTGAGAGGGTAGCAGAGACCCAGTACTTC. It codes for CASSAFERVAETQYF.

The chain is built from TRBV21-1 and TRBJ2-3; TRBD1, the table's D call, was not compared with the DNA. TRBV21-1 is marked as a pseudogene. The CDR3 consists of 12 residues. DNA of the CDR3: TGTGCCGGATACAGGTTCACAGATACGCAGTATTTT. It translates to CAGYRFTDTQYF.

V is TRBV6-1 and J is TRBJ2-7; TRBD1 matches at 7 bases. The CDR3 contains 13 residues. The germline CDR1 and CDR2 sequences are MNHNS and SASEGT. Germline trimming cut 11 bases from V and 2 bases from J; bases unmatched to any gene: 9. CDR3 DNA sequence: TGTGCCGGACGGGACAGTAATCCCTACGAGCAGTACTTC. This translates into CAGRDSNPYEQYF.

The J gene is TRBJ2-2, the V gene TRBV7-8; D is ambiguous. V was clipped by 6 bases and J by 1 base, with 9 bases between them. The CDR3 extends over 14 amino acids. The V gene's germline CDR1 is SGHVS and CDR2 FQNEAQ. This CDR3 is CASSLLGNTGELFF. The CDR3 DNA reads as TGTGCCAGCAGTCTGTTGGGGAACACCGGGGAGCTGTTTTTT.

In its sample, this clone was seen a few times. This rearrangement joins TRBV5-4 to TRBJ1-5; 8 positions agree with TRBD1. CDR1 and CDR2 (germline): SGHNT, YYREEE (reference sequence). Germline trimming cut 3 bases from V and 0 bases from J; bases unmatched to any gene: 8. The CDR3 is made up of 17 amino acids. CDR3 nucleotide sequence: TGTGCCAGCAGCTCCCCGGACAGGGTAAATAGCAATCAGCCCCAGCATTTT. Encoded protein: CASSSPDRVNSNQPQHF.

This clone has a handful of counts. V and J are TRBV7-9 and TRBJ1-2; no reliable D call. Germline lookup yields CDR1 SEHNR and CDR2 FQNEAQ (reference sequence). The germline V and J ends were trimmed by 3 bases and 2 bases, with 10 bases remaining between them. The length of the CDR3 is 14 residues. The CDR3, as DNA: TGTGCCAGCAGCTTGGCCGGTACGAACTATGGCTACACCTTC. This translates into CASSLAGTNYGYTF.

The CDR3 sequence: CASSDSSTNTEAFF. CDR3 in DNA: TGTGCCAGCAGTGACTCGAGCACGAACACTGAAGCTTTCTTT. The chain is built from TRBV6-4 and TRBJ1-1; D is undetermined. The CDR3 totals 14 residues. From germline, CDR1 is MRHNA and CDR2 SNTAGT. V lost 0 bases, J lost 1 base, and 6 bases lay in between.

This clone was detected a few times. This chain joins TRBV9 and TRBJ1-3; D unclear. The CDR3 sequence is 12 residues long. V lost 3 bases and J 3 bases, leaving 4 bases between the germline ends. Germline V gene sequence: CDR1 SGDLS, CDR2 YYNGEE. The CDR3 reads CASSGSGNTIYF. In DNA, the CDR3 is TGTGCCAGCAGCGGTAGTGGAAACACCATATATTTT.

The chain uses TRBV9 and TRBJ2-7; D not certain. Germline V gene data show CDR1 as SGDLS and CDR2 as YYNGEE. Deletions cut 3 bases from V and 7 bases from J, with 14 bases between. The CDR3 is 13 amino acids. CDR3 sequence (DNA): TGTGCCAGCAGCGCCCTGGACGGCCTAGAGCAGTACTTC. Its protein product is CASSALDGLEQYF.

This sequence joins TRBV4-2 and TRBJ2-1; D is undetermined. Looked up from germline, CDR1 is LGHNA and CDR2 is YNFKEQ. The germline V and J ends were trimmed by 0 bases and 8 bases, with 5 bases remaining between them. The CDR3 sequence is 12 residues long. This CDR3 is CASSQEQHEQFF. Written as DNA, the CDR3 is TGTGCCAGCAGCCAAGAGCAACATGAGCAGTTCTTC.

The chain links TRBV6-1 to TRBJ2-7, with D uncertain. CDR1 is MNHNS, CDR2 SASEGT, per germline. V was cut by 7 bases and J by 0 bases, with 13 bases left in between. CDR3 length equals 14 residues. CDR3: CASTYTPSSYEQYF. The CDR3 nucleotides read TGTGCCAGCACCTACACCCCCAGCTCCTACGAGCAGTACTTC.

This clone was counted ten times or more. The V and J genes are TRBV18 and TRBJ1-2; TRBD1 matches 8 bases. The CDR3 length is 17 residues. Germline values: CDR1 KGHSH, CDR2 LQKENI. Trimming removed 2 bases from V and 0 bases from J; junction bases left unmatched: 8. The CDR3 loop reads CASSPSTGVTTNYGYTF. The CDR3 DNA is TGTGCCAGCTCACCATCGACAGGGGTAACCACTAACTATGGCTACACCTTC.

CDR3 sequence (DNA): TGTGCCAGCAACCAACCAGCGAACTCCTACGAGCAGTACTTC. Translating gives CASNQPANSYEQYF. The chain is built from TRBV6-1 and TRBJ2-7; D call uncertain. Germline assignment: CDR1 MNHNS and CDR2 SASEGT. Trimming stripped 7 bases from V and 0 bases from J, with 13 bases between. The CDR3 runs to 14 residues.